This TCR beta chain was sequenced for a study of T cell repertoires in cytomegalovirus infection. Overall study context: From public TCR beta signatures came an indication of both CMV infection and matching HLA type.

One entry per CDR3 protein, called by TCRdb with MiXCR from the reads. Here the sample spans 200,000 to 250,000 distinct CDR3 sequences, 22% being singletons. This clonotype was seen a few times. The antigen remains undetermined. Study conclusions and caveats: Pooled public TCR beta family frequency picked out CMV carriers with the relevant HLA. Clonotypes of TCR beta that were HLA-C-restricted and CMV-specific dominated the ex vivo response.

CDR1 is MNHNS, CDR2 SASEGT, per germline. V gave up 5 bases and J gave up 11 bases; unmatched junction bases: 5. CDR3 size: 12 residues. The sequence derives from a human donor in good health (CMV status not recorded). Some clones in this sample may be carry-over from other donors' samples. This chain joins TRBV6-1 and TRBJ1-4; 7 bases line up with TRBD1. The sample comprised CD8+ T cells from PBMCs. The CDR3 region is CASSTDREKLFF. DNA of the CDR3: TGTGCCAGCAGTACCGACAGGGAGAAACTGTTTTTT.